A single sample gave rise to the 22 T cell receptor beta chains below, sequenced in a study of post-analysis software for immune sequencing data. For these receptors, no antigen is known. TCR beta cDNA libraries included unique molecular identifiers. TCRdb redid the calling of the PCR reads with MiXCR, one entry per CDR3 protein. The sample includes 450,000 or so distinct CDR3 sequences, around 40% seen only once; the top ten take 9% to 13%. The study's findings and limits: TRBV segments more frequent in patients than in controls numbered roughly 5 and included TRBV5-6, TRBV5-1 and TRBV20-1.

Sequences were obtained from blood. Receptors were obtained from a girl aged 10 to 17 with multiple sclerosis.

This chain uses TRBV20-1 with TRBJ2-7, with D unresolved. The CDR3 totals 17 residues. Germline CDR1 reads DFQATT; CDR2 reads SNEGSKA (reference sequence). Trimming took off 0 bases at V and 0 bases at J, with 18 bases between the two ends. CDR3: CSARDPFGSASSYEQYF. The CDR3 bases are TGCAGTGCTAGAGATCCCTTTGGGTCAGCCAGCTCCTACGAGCAGTACTTC.

The rearrangement links TRBV6-1 to TRBJ1-5; TRBD1 matches 7 bases. Germline V gene lookup returns CDR1 MNHNS and CDR2 SASEGT. This CDR3 is 14 amino acids long. Losses at the gene ends were 3 bases for V and 7 bases for J; bases not matched to a gene: 6. CDR3 sequence: CASSDKQGFQPQHF. In nucleotides, the CDR3 is TGTGCCAGCAGTGACAAACAGGGGTTCCAGCCCCAGCATTTT.

The DNA for the CDR3 is TGTGCCAGCAGCTCCGGAGCGGGAGTTCTAGATACGCAGTATTTT. This gives the protein CASSSGAGVLDTQYF. The V gene is TRBV7-2, the J gene TRBJ2-3; the match to TRBD2 covers 8 bases. The V segment lost 4 bases and the J segment 5 bases; nucleotides outside the gene matches: 8. This CDR3 region has 15 residues. Germline V gives CDR1 SGHTA, CDR2 FQGNSA.

This clonotype was counted between two and nine times. The chain couples TRBV5-1 to TRBJ2-7, with D unclear. The CDR3 runs 15 residues. V was trimmed by 0 bases and J by 0 bases, leaving 10 bases between them. Germline lookup yields CDR1 SGHRS and CDR2 YFSETQ. This chain's CDR3 is CASSLDHLGSYEQYF. CDR3 sequence (DNA): TGCGCCAGCAGCTTGGACCATCTCGGCTCCTACGAGCAGTACTTC.

This clonotype was detected a few times. The rearrangement joins TRBV6-5 to TRBJ1-2, with D perhaps matching TRBD1 (5 bases). V was clipped by 0 bases and J by 8 bases, with 10 bases between them. Per the germline V gene, CDR1 is MNHEY and CDR2 is SVGAGI. The CDR3 spans 13 residues. In nucleotides, the CDR3 is TGTGCCAGCAGTTACTCTATGGGGGGAGGCTACACCTTC. Translated, it gives CASSYSMGGGYTF.

V gene TRBV29-1 combines with J gene TRBJ2-1; D ambiguous. V dropped 7 bases and J dropped 8 bases, with 9 bases sitting between them. CDR3 length: 10 amino acids. Germline CDR1 reads SQVTM; CDR2 reads ANQGSEA. Here the CDR3 reads CSGHSDEQFF. The CDR3 region has the DNA TGCAGCGGTCACAGCGATGAGCAGTTCTTC.

V usage is TRBV15 and J usage is TRBJ2-2; D tentatively reads TRBD1 or TRBD2 (5 bases each). Trimming pared 1 base from V and 7 bases from J, leaving 13 bases between. Germline V lookup: CDR1 LNHNV, CDR2 YYDKDF (reference sequence). There are 15 residues in the CDR3. CDR3: CATSRVLGAGGELFF. The CDR3 nucleotides read TGTGCCACCAGCAGAGTTCTCGGGGCCGGCGGGGAGCTGTTTTTT. Full variable domain (missing parts from reference TRBV15 and TRBJ2-2): DAMVIQNPRYQVTQFGKPVTLSCSQTLNHNVMYWYQQKSSQAPKLLFHYYDKDFNNEADTPDNFQSRRPNTSFCFLDIRSPGLGDTAMYLCATSRVLGAGGELFFGEGSRLTVL.

V is TRBV7-9 and J is TRBJ2-1; TRBD2 agrees at 7 bases. Unmatched junction bases numbered 7, after V lost 8 bases and J lost 9 bases. This CDR3 spans 12 amino acids. The germline V gene encodes CDR1 SEHNR and CDR2 FQNEAQ (reference sequence). The CDR3 region is CASGRENGEQFF. CDR3 DNA: TGTGCCAGCGGGCGGGAGAATGGTGAGCAGTTCTTC. The complete variable domain, with remaining parts taken from reference TRBV7-9 and TRBJ2-1, reads DTGVSQNPRHKITKRGQNVTFRCDPISEHNRLYWYRQTLGQGPEFLTYFQNEAQLEKSRLLSDRFSAERPKGSFSTLEIQRTEQGDSAMYLCASGRENGEQFFGPGTRLTVL.

In its sample, this clonotype was seen a few times. The CDR3: CASSQVLVPYNEQFF. For the CDR3, the DNA is TGCGCCAGCAGCCAAGTGTTGGTCCCCTACAATGAGCAGTTCTTC. The chain recombines TRBV4-1 with TRBJ2-1; D unresolved. Trimming removed 1 base from V and 2 bases from J, with 9 bases in between. CDR1 and CDR2 from the germline V gene are MGHRA and YSYEKL. This CDR3 comprises 15 residues.

The chain couples TRBV20-1 to TRBJ1-6, with D perhaps TRBD1 (5 bases). With 7 bases removed from V and 7 bases from J, the gap between germline ends came to 14 bases. CDR3 length equals 13 residues. Germline loops: CDR1 DFQATT, CDR2 SNEGSKA (reference sequence). For the CDR3, the DNA is TGCAGTGGTACCGACAGCCCCAATTCACCCCTCCACTTT. It translates to CSGTDSPNSPLHF.

The chain employs TRBV20-1 and TRBJ2-3; TRBD2 is a possible D gene (5 bases). This CDR3 spans 16 amino acids. Germline loops: CDR1 DFQATT, CDR2 SNEGSKA (reference sequence). Trimming removed 0 bases from V and 2 bases from J, with 15 bases in between. CDR3 region: CSARDRMGEATDTQYF. The DNA of the CDR3 is TGCAGTGCTAGAGATCGGATGGGAGAAGCCACAGATACGCAGTATTTT.

A word on this clonotype: A junction boundary mismatches the germline segment, possibly from a read error. V is TRBV9 and J is TRBJ1-2; possibly TRBD1 for D (6 bases). Per germline, CDR1 SGDLS and CDR2 YYNGEE. The CDR3 is made up of 17 amino acids. The CDR3 DNA follows: TGTGCCAGCAGCGTAGCCGGGACACCCGGTGAGAACTATAGCTACACCTTC. This gives the protein CASSVAGTPGENYSYTF. Based on the CDR3 plus reference TRBV9 and TRBJ1-2, the full variable domain is DSGVTQTPKHLITATGQRVTLRCSPRSGDLSVYWYQQSLDQGLQFLIQYYNGEERAKGNILERFSAQQFPDLHSELNLSSLELGDSALYFCASSVAGTPGENYSYTFGSGTRLTVV.

This chain links TRBV7-9 with TRBJ1-1; D unclear. Trimming pared 5 bases from V and 0 bases from J, leaving 10 bases between. Germline V gene lookup returns CDR1 SEHNR and CDR2 FQNEAQ (reference sequence). CDR3 length: 14 amino acids. CDR3 sequence reads: CASSPRAVNTEAFF. CDR3 in DNA: TGTGCCAGCAGCCCAAGGGCGGTGAACACTGAAGCTTTCTTT.

The chain carries TRBV20-1 and TRBJ1-1, with D unresolved. Per germline, CDR1 DFQATT and CDR2 SNEGSKA (reference sequence). Deletions cut 3 bases from V and 7 bases from J, with 9 bases between. The CDR3 spans 11 residues. The DNA for the CDR3 is TGCAGTGCTAGCTCAGTCCTTGAAGCTTTCTTT. Amino acids: CSASSVLEAFF.

This chain links TRBV20-1 with TRBJ2-3; either TRBD1 or TRBD2 may supply D (5 bases each). V shed 6 bases and J shed 0 bases, with 13 bases lying between them. The germline gives CDR1 DFQATT, CDR2 SNEGSKA (reference sequence). CDR3 length: 14 residues. CDR3 sequence: CSARDAQSTDTQYF. The CDR3 coding sequence is TGCAGTGCAAGGGACGCCCAAAGCACAGATACGCAGTATTTT.

To note about this clonotype: One junction end disagrees with the germline gene, perhaps due to a read error. This rearrangement joins TRBV20-1 to TRBJ2-7; 11 bases map to TRBD1. Germline CDR1 reads DFQATT; CDR2 reads SNEGSKA (reference sequence). CDR3 length equals 17 residues. CDR3 bases: TGCAGTGCACTAGAAAATGAGGACAGGGGGCTTGGCTACGAGCAGTACTTT. It specifies CSALENEDRGLGYEQYF.

This clonotype came up a few times. The chain has TRBV6-5 and TRBJ2-5, with D tentatively TRBD1 (6 bases). The DNA matches TRBJ2-7 better at its end, which makes the J call doubtful. Per the germline V gene, CDR1 is MNHEY and CDR2 is SVGAGI. There are 14 residues in the CDR3. CDR3 sequence (DNA): TGTGCCAGCAGACCCTCGGACAGACTATACGAGCAGTACTTC. Translating it yields CASRPSDRLYEQYF.

This rearrangement joins TRBV6-1 to TRBJ2-7; 9 bases align to TRBD1. The CDR3 spans 16 residues. Looked up from germline, CDR1 is MNHNS and CDR2 is SASEGT. V lost 0 bases and J lost 7; bases outside the gene matches: 10. In nucleotides, the CDR3 is TGTGCCAGCAGTGAAGCGACCGGGACAGGGTCGATAGAGCAGTACTTC. Its translation is CASSEATGTGSIEQYF.

The V gene is TRBV5-6, the J gene TRBJ2-7; a weak D match, TRBD2 (6 bases). CDR3 size: 14 residues. Germline V CDR1 and CDR2: SGHDT, YYEEEE. Trimming cost V 4 bases and J 7 bases, with 18 bases left between them. The CDR3: CASSQGDSAGEQYF. The CDR3 DNA reads TGTGCCAGCAGCCAAGGGGATTCCGCGGGGGAGCAGTACTTC. Drawing the rest from reference TRBV5-6 and TRBJ2-7, the complete variable domain is DAGVTQSPTHLIKTRGQQVTLRCSPKSGHDTVSWYQQALGQGPQFIFQYYEEEERQRGNFPDRFSGHQFPNYSSELNVNALLLGDSALYLCASSQGDSAGEQYFGPGTRLTVT.

This sequence joins TRBV20-1 and TRBJ2-1; 12 nucleotides agree with TRBD2. V lost 6 bases and J lost 4; bases outside the gene matches: 7. This CDR3 has 15 residues. Germline CDR1 reads DFQATT; CDR2 reads SNEGSKA (reference sequence). This CDR3 reads CSAPLAGGIYNEQFF. The CDR3 DNA reads TGCAGTGCCCCTCTAGCGGGAGGGATTTACAATGAGCAGTTCTTC.

On this clonotype itself: Germline is not matched at one junction end, which may reflect a read error. The J gene is TRBJ1-2, the V gene TRBV27; D not certain. The CDR3 sequence is 14 residues long. Germline V gene lookup returns CDR1 MNHEY and CDR2 SMNVEV (reference sequence). CDR3 residues: CAGSLRRDRYGYTF. The CDR3 bases are TGTGCCGGCAGTTTAAGAAGGGATCGCTATGGCTACACCTTC.

The chain has TRBV20-1 and TRBJ2-5, with 8 bases matching TRBD1. Per germline, CDR1 DFQATT and CDR2 SNEGSKA (reference sequence). The trim removed 5 bases at V and 3 bases at J, leaving 8 bases unmatched. This CDR3 is 14 amino acids long. The CDR3 region is CSASMDRDEETQYF. For the CDR3, the DNA is TGCAGTGCTTCAATGGACAGGGACGAAGAGACCCAGTACTTC.